The 15 T cell receptor beta chains below come from one sample, sequenced in a study of control samples from healthy donors and cancer patients. The protocol was immunoSEQ multiplex PCR, while the TCRdb copy is restricted to in-frame clones and leaves out a portion. The sample holds about 120,000 clones, 80% to 95% seen once. The specimen was PBMCs. These receptors were collected from an elderly man with head and neck cancer.

This clone was observed once. The CDR3 bases are TGTGCCAGTAGCGGGGGATCTGGGGCCAACGTCCTGACTTTC. Protein product: CASSGGSGANVLTF. The V and J genes are TRBV19 and TRBJ2-6, with D tentatively TRBD2 (6 bases). This CDR3 region has 14 residues. Per the germline V gene, CDR1 is LNHDA and CDR2 is SQIVND (reference sequence). Trimming removed 6 bases at V and 1 base at J, with 7 bases between.

V gene TRBV6-9 combines with J gene TRBJ1-1; the D gene is possibly TRBD1 (5 bases). Germline values: CDR1 MNHGY, CDR2 SVAAGI. Trimming took off 2 bases at V and 1 base at J, with 5 bases between the two ends. The CDR3 extends over 13 amino acids. The CDR3 DNA reads as TGTGCCAGCAGTTATGACAGGAACACTGAAGCTTTCTTT. Its protein product is CASSYDRNTEAFF.

The gene calls are TRBV2 and TRBJ2-2; TRBD1 matches 10 bases. CDR3 size: 13 residues. The germline V gene has CDR1 SNHLY and CDR2 FYNNEI. CDR3 region: CAGDRGDTGELFF. The CDR3, as DNA: TGTGCTGGGGACAGGGGCGACACCGGGGAGCTGTTTTTT. Together with reference TRBV2 and TRBJ2-2, the CDR3 gives the full variable domain: EPEVTQTPSHQVTQMGQEVILRCVPISNHLYFYWYRQILGQKVEFLVSFYNNEISEKSEIFDDQFSVERPDGSNFTLKIRSTKLEDSAMYFCAGDRGDTGELFFGEGSRLTVL.

The rearrangement joins TRBV7-8 to TRBJ2-3; D possibly corresponds to TRBD2 (5 bases). This CDR3 is built from 18 residues. Germline V gene lookup returns CDR1 SGHVS and CDR2 FQNEAQ. V lost 5 bases and J lost 1, with 22 bases in between. The CDR3 DNA reads as TGTGCCAGCAGCCGAAGACCCTTGGACTCGGGCGGCACAGATACGCAGTATTTT. Amino acids: CASSRRPLDSGGTDTQYF.

This chain links TRBV15 with TRBJ2-3, with D possibly TRBD2 on 6 matching bases. This CDR3 contains 14 residues. Trimming removed 8 bases from V and 4 bases from J, with 16 bases in between. Germline V gene sequence: CDR1 LNHNV, CDR2 YYDKDF (reference sequence). The CDR3 here is CATSTVLAADTQYF. CDR3 nucleotides: TGTGCCACCTCTACGGTTTTAGCGGCAGATACGCAGTATTTT.

V gene TRBV13 combines with J gene TRBJ2-7; TRBD1 matches at 7 bases. The CDR3 sequence is 15 residues long. Germline values: CDR1 PRHDT, CDR2 FYEKMQ (reference sequence). V lost 2 bases and J lost 0; bases outside the gene matches: 4. CDR3 region: CASSLTDRSSYEQYF. CDR3 nucleotide sequence: TGTGCCAGCAGCTTAACGGACAGGAGCTCCTACGAGCAGTACTTC.

V gene TRBV7-9 combines with J gene TRBJ2-7; D call uncertain. Trimming took off 5 bases at V and 0 bases at J, with 14 bases between the two ends. CDR1 is SEHNR and CDR2 is FQNEAQ in the germline V gene (reference sequence). The CDR3 extends over 15 amino acids. CDR3 sequence: CASSTDWGNSYEQYF. CDR3 DNA sequence: TGTGCCAGCAGCACCGACTGGGGTAACTCCTACGAGCAGTACTTC.

V is TRBV19 and J is TRBJ1-5; no reliable D call. V gave up 3 bases and J gave up 7 bases, with 16 bases separating them. CDR1 LNHDA and CDR2 SQIVND come from the germline V gene (reference sequence). CDR3 length: 15 amino acids. CDR3 in amino acids: CASSMEGSAGQPQHF. Written as DNA, the CDR3 is TGTGCCAGTAGTATGGAAGGGTCTGCGGGACAGCCCCAGCATTTT.

The chain combines TRBV10-1 with TRBJ1-2; the D gene is possibly TRBD1 (5 bases). Germline V gives CDR1 WNHNN, CDR2 SYGVQD (reference sequence). V lost 4 bases to trimming and J lost 4 bases, with 7 bases between them. The CDR3 runs 12 residues. The CDR3 region is CASSGQSYGYTF. In DNA, the CDR3 is TGCGCCAGCAGTGGACAGTCCTATGGCTACACCTTC.

This clone showed up just a few times. The chain recombines TRBV30 with TRBJ1-6; D might be TRBD1 (6 bases). The germline CDR1 and CDR2 sequences are GTSNPN and SVGIG (reference sequence). This CDR3 has 13 residues. Trimming stripped 3 bases from V and 7 bases from J, with 10 bases between. CDR3 bases: TGTGCCTGGAGAGGACAGCCAAATTCACCCCTCCACTTT. This sequence encodes CAWRGQPNSPLHF.

The chain joins TRBV6-5 to TRBJ2-6; D gene ambiguous. The germline V gene has CDR1 MNHEY and CDR2 SVGAGI. Trimming left V 5 bases short and J 3 bases short, with 8 bases between. The CDR3 is made up of 14 amino acids. Here the CDR3 DNA reads TGTGCCAGCAGTCCCCACAATGGGGCCAACGTCCTGACTTTC. This encodes CASSPHNGANVLTF.

The rearrangement uses TRBV9 and TRBJ1-3; maybe TRBD1 (5 bases). Germline V lookup: CDR1 SGDLS, CDR2 YYNGEE. The CDR3 contains 15 residues. Trimming removed 0 bases at V and 6 bases at J, with 13 bases between. The chain's CDR3 is CASSVEAGLLNTIYF. In DNA form, the CDR3 reads TGTGCCAGCAGCGTAGAGGCAGGGCTATTAAACACCATATATTTT.

This clone was picked up one time. The gene calls are TRBV7-9 and TRBJ1-1, with unresolved D. V was trimmed by 4 bases and J by 5 bases, leaving 17 bases between them. CDR1 SEHNR and CDR2 FQNEAQ come from the germline V gene (reference sequence). This CDR3 is 15 amino acids long. The chain's CDR3 is CASSSTREEGTEAFF. The CDR3 DNA reads TGTGCCAGCAGCTCGACCCGGGAAGAGGGAACTGAAGCTTTCTTT.

V is TRBV9 and J is TRBJ1-1; D gene uncertain. This CDR3 contains 11 residues. Trimming shortened V by 4 bases and J by 5 bases, and 6 bases separated the two germline ends. Germline V gene sequence: CDR1 SGDLS, CDR2 YYNGEE. The CDR3 sequence is CASSPQTEAFF. In nucleotides, the CDR3 is TGTGCCAGCAGCCCCCAGACTGAAGCTTTCTTT.

This clone was detected once. V is TRBV15 and J is TRBJ2-3, with D possibly being TRBD1 (6 bases). Looked up from germline, CDR1 is LNHNV and CDR2 is YYDKDF (reference sequence). The CDR3 totals 14 residues. The ends were cut back, 1 base at V and 3 bases at J, with 8 bases in the middle. CDR3 nucleotide sequence: TGTGCCACCAGCAGAGGACAGGTAACAGATACGCAGTATTTT. Its translation is CATSRGQVTDTQYF.